The clone carrying this T cell receptor (beta chain) was detected only once. Its target is unknown. This sample is part of a study of cytomegalovirus exposure and HLA in healthy donors. Regarding the study as a whole: The classifier, whose performance was assessed in both the original and validation cohorts, reportedly diagnosed cytomegalovirus status with high specificity and sensitivity.

The germline V gene encodes CDR1 SEHNR and CDR2 FQNEAQ (reference sequence). This CDR3 is 14 amino acids long. Trimming stripped 4 bases from V and 4 bases from J, with 14 bases between. The study ran its PCR with 60 Vbeta and 13 Jbeta primers. TCRdb keeps only in-frame clones here, not all; method: immunoSEQ multiplex PCR. The sample yields 98,000 or so clones, 76% seen once. The sequencing sample was made of PBMCs. V usage is TRBV7-9 and J usage is TRBJ2-7, with D unresolved. The clonotype originates from a woman in her late teens or twenties in good health and CMV-seropositive. Here the CDR3 DNA reads TGTGCCAGCAGCTCTACGATCCGCCTTTACGAGCAGTACTTC. As protein: CASSSTIRLYEQYF.